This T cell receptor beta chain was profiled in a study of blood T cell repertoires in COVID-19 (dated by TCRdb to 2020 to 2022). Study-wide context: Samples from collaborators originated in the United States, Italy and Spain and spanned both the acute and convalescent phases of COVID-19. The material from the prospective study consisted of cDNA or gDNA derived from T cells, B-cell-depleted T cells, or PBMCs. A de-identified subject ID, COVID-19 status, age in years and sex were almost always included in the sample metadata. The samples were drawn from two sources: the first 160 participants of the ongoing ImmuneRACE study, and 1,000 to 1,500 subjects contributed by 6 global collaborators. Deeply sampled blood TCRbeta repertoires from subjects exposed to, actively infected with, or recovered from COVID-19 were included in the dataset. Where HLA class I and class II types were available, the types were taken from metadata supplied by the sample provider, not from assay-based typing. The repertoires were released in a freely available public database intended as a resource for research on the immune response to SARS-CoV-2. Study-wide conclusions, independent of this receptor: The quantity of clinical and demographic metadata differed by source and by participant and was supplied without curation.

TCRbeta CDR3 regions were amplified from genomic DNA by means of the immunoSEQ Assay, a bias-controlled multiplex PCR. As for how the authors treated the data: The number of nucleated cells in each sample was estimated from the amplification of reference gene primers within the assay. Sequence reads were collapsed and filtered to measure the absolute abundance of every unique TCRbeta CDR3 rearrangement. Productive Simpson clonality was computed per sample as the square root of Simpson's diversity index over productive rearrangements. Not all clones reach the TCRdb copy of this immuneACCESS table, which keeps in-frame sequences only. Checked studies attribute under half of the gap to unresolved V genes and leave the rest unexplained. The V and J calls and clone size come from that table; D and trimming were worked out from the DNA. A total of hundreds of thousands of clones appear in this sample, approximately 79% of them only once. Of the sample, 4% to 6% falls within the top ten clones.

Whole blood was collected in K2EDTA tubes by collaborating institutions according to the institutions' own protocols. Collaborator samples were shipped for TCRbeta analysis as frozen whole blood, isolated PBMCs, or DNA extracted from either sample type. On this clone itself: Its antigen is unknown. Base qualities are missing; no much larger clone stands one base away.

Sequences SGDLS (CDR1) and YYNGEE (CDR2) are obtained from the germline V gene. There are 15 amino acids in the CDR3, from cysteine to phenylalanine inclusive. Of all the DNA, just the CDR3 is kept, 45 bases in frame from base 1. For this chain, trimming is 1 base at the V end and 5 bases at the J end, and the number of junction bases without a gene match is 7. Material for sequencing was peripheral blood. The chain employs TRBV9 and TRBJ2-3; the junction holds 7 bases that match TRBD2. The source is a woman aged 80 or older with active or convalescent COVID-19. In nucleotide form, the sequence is TGTGCCAGCAGCGTAACGGGAATAGCGGGAGATACGCAGTATTTT. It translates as CASSVTGIAGDTQYF.